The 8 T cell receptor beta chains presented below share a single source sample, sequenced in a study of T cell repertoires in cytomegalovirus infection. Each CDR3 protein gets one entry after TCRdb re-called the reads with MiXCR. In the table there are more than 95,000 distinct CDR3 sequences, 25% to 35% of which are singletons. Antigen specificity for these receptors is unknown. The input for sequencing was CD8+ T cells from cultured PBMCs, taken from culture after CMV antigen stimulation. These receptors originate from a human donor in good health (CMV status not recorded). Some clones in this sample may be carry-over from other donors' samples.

The CDR3 spells CASSPRGGGPNEKLFF. Written as DNA, the CDR3 is TGTGCCAGCAGCCCACGAGGGGGGGGCCCTAATGAAAAACTGTTTTTT. The J gene is TRBJ1-4, the V gene TRBV7-2; tentative D call: TRBD1 (6 bases). Germline CDR1 SGHTA, CDR2 FQGNSA. Trimming took 5 bases from V and 3 from J, leaving 16 bases between them. CDR3 length equals 16 residues.

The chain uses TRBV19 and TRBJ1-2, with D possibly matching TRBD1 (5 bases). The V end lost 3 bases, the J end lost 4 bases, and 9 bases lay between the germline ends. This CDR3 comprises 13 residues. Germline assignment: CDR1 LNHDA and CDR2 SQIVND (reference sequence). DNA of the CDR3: TGTGCCAGTAGTATGGCGACAGTCTATGGCTACACCTTC. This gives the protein CASSMATVYGYTF.

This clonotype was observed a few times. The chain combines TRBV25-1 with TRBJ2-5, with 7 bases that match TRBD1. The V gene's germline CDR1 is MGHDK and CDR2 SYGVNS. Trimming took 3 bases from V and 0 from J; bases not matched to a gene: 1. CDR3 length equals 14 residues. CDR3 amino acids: CASSEDRYQETQYF. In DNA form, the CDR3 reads TGTGCCAGCAGTGAGGACAGGTACCAAGAGACCCAGTACTTC.

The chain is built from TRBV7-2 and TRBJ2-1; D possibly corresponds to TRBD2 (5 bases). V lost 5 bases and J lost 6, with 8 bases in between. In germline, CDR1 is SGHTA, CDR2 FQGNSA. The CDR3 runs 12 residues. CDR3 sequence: CASSLDSNEQFF. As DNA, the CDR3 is TGTGCCAGCAGCCTGGACTCCAATGAGCAGTTCTTC.

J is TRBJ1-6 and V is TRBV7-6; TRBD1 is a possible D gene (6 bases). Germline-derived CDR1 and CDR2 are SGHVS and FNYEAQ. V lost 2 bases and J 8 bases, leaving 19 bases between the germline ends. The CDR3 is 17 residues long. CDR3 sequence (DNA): TGTGCCAGCAGCTTATTTCGACAGGCGCGAGCCCATTCACCCCTCCACTTT. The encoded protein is CASSLFRQARAHSPLHF.

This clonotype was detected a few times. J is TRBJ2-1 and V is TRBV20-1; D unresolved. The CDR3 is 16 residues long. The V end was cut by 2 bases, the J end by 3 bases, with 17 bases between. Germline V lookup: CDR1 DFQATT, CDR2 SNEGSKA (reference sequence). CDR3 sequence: CSARPSRRPFYNEQFF. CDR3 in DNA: TGCAGTGCTAGACCTTCACGGCGGCCTTTCTACAATGAGCAGTTCTTC.

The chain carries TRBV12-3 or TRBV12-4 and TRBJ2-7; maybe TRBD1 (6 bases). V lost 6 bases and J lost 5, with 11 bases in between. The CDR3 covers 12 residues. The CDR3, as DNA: TGTGCCAGCAGGCTCAGGGGAAACGAGCAGTACTTC. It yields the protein CASRLRGNEQYF.

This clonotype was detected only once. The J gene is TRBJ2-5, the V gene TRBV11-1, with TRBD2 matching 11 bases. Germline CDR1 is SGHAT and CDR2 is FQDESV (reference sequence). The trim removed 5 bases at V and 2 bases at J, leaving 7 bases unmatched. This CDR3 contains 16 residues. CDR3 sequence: CASSRLAGPGQETQYF. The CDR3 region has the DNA TGTGCCAGCAGCCGACTAGCGGGGCCGGGACAAGAGACCCAGTACTTC.